One and the same sample provided the 9 T cell receptor beta chains below, sequenced in a study of prognosis after radiotherapy for stage I lung cancer. Two-round multiplex PCR amplified TCR beta CDR3 from genomic DNA. The first PCR round targeted every TRBV and TRBJ gene with specific primers. TCRdb fed the multiplex PCR reads into MiXCR, producing one record per CDR3 protein. The profile shows tens of thousands of distinct CDR3 sequences, roughly 35% of them singletons. The starting material was PBMCs, obtained before or after stereotactic body radiation therapy (not recorded which). These receptors all stem from a donor aged 50 or older with non-small cell lung cancer.

Comment on this clonotype: Given a much more abundant clone one base away, this may be a read error. The V call is TRBV6-2 or TRBV6-3, the J call TRBJ2-1, with a tentative D call TRBD2 (5 bases). CDR1 is MNHEY, CDR2 SVGEGT, per germline. The CDR3 has 15 residues. Trimming took 2 bases from V and 7 from J, leaving 15 bases between them. The CDR3 region has the DNA TGTGCCAGCAGTTACAGTAGCGCGGAATTAAATGAGCAGTTCTTC. Amino acid sequence: CASSYSSAELNEQFF.

This clonotype was found many times. The DNA of the CDR3 is TGCAGTGCTAGTCAGTGGAGCTCCTATAATTCACCCCTCCACTTT. This translates into CSASQWSSYNSPLHF. V usage is TRBV20-1 and J usage is TRBJ1-6; D gene unclear. V lost 3 bases and J 0 bases, leaving 9 bases between the germline ends. The CDR3 totals 15 residues. Germline V gene data show CDR1 as DFQATT and CDR2 as SNEGSKA (reference sequence).

With respect to this clonotype: A much larger clone differs from this one at a single base, so this may be a read error. V gene TRBV2 combines with J gene TRBJ1-5; 7 bases fit TRBD1. Looked up from germline, CDR1 is SNHLY and CDR2 is FYNNEI. The CDR3 extends over 18 amino acids. V lost 6 bases to trimming and J lost 2 bases; unmatched junction nucleotides: 16. The CDR3 here is CASSPGPHRGRCNQPQHF. The CDR3 coding sequence is TGTGCCAGCAGCCCCGGCCCCCACAGGGGCCGGTGCAATCAGCCCCAGCATTTT.

Worth noting for this clonotype: Given a much more abundant clone one base away, this may be a read error. This chain connects TRBV24-1 to TRBJ2-3; 9 positions match TRBD1. The CDR3 contains 12 residues. Trimming took 5 bases from V and 14 from J; bases not matched to a gene: 7. Germline V CDR1 and CDR2: KGHDR, SFDVKD. CDR3 sequence reads: CATSVGDRDMYF. The CDR3 DNA sequence: TGTGCCACCAGTGTCGGGGACAGGGATATGTATTTT.

This clonotype was found once. DNA of the CDR3: TGTGCCTGGAGTGGGGGGGGAGGGCGATACGAGCAGTACTTC. It specifies CAWSGGGGRYEQYF. The J gene is TRBJ2-7, the V gene TRBV30; 7 nucleotides line up with TRBD2. Germline V CDR1 and CDR2: GTSNPN, SVGIG (reference sequence). This CDR3 has 14 amino acids. The V and J ends lost 1 base and 4 bases, in that order; junction bases with no gene match: 7.

This clonotype has just one count. Germline is not matched at one junction end, which may reflect a read error. J is TRBJ1-6 and V is TRBV7-2; perhaps TRBD1 as D (6 bases). This CDR3 spans 15 amino acids. CDR1 is SGHTA and CDR2 is FQGNSA in the germline V gene. CDR3 DNA sequence: TGTGCCAGCAGCAACGGGAGGCAGGGGAATTTACCCCTCCACTTT. This encodes CASSNGRQGNLPLHF.

This chain uses TRBV6-2 or TRBV6-3 with TRBJ2-1; the match to TRBD2 covers 13 bases. CDR1 MNHEY and CDR2 SVGEGT come from the germline V gene. The ends lost 5 bases at V and 3 bases at J; junction bases unmatched: 10. The CDR3 is 18 residues long. The CDR3 sequence is CASSTTSGRDGLYNEQFF. DNA for the CDR3: TGTGCCAGCAGTACAACTAGCGGGAGGGACGGTCTCTACAATGAGCAGTTCTTC.

This clonotype has ten or more counts. CDR3 DNA: TGCAGTGCTGAGGACGGACCTAACTATGGCTACACCTTC. Protein sequence: CSAEDGPNYGYTF. The gene calls are TRBV20-1 and TRBJ1-2; D is ambiguous. CDR3 length: 13 amino acids. The ends were cut back, 5 bases at V and 0 bases at J, with 10 bases in the middle. In germline, CDR1 is DFQATT, CDR2 SNEGSKA (reference sequence).

This clonotype is medium-sized. J is TRBJ2-7 and V is TRBV6-5; tentative D call: TRBD1 (6 bases). The CDR3 sequence is 13 residues long. Germline CDR1 MNHEY, CDR2 SVGAGI. The ends were cut back, 2 bases at V and 5 bases at J, with 10 bases in the middle. In nucleotides, the CDR3 is TGTGCCAGCAGTTACACACAGGGTCACGAGCAGTACTTC. Encoded protein: CASSYTQGHEQYF.